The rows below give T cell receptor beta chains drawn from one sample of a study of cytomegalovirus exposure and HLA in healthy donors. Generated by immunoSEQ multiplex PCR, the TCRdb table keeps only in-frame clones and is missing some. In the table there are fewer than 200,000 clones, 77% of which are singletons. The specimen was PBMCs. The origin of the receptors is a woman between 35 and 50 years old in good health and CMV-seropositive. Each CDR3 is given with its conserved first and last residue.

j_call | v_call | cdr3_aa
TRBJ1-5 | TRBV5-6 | CASSSGGDFDQPQHF
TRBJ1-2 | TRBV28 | CASSFRTAHYGYTF
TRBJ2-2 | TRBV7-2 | CASRSDRATGELFF
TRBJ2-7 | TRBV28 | CASTESGTRYEQYF
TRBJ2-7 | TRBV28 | CASSLEAGGPLEQYF
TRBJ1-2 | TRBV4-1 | CASSQEGQYGYTF
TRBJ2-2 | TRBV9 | CASSGPAGVGELFF
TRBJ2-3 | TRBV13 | CASSLGPRAVYTDTQYF
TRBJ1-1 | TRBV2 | CASSLGQGEAFF
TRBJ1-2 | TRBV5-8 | CASSLMVTTMGYTF
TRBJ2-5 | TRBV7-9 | CASSLGGRAETQYF
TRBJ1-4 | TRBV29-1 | CSVGLQGASNEKLFF
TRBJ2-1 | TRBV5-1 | CASSMTSAEQFF
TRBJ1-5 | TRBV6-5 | CASSITGHDQPQHF
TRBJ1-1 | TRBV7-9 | CASSLELDTEAFF
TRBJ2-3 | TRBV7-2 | CASSLGQARTDTQYF